Following are 2 T cell receptor beta chains from one sample sequenced in a study of shared clonotypes between healthy human individuals. Assay: immunoSEQ multiplex PCR; the TCRdb copy retains only in-frame clones and omits some. This sample has a few million clones, with 85% to 95% found just once. The specimen sequenced was naive CD4+ T cells sorted from blood. Subset described: CD45RA+ positively selected. These receptors all stem from a man younger than 30 in good health.

This clone has a single count. The chain employs TRBV21-1 and TRBJ2-2. TRBV21-1 is listed as a pseudogene. The CDR3 runs to 16 residues. The CDR3 is CASSQPRDLNTGELFF. CDR3 DNA sequence: TGTGCCAGCAGCCAACCCCGGGACCTTAACACCGGGGAGCTGTTTTTT.

The rearrangement joins TRBV29-1 to TRBJ1-2; D unclear. CDR1 and CDR2 from the germline V gene are SQVTM and ANQGSEA. V lost 4 bases to trimming and J lost 3 bases, with 6 bases between them. This CDR3 has 11 residues. CDR3 DNA sequence: TGCAGCGTTGCAGAAGACTATGGCTACACCTTC. As protein: CSVAEDYGYTF.